Listed below are T cell receptor beta chains from one sample, sequenced in a study of response to subunit inactivated influenza vaccine. TCRdb re-called the RT-PCR reads through MiXCR, storing one row per CDR3 protein. The sample has about 650,000 distinct CDR3 sequences, around 15% seen once. The sequencing used PBMCs from blood, collected 14 to 15 days before vaccination. The receptors come from a man between 50 and 59 years old who received an inactivated influenza vaccine. Both conserved end residues are part of each CDR3. Each record gives: clone size, J gene, D gene, V gene, CDR3 protein, CDR3 DNA. A D gene is named only where the DNA matches it firmly. Clone size is stated in some rows and not others, as once, few, many or a class when expanded.

many,TRBJ1-5,NA,TRBV12-3/TRBV12-4,CASSPTLSPQHF,TGTGCCAGCAGCCCCACTTTATCGCCCCAGCATTTT
few,TRBJ2-1,TRBD2,TRBV3-1,CASSQDALAGRGKGQFF,TGTGCCAGCAGCCAAGATGCCCTAGCGGGTCGGGGTAAGGGGCAGTTCTTC
many,TRBJ1-1,NA,TRBV5-1,CASSLDSMNTEAFF,TGCGCCAGCAGCTTGGACAGTATGAACACTGAAGCTTTCTTT
NA,TRBJ2-1,NA,TRBV7-2,CASSHRSYNEQFF,TGTGCCAGCAGCCACCGGAGTTACAATGAGCAGTTCTTC
NA,TRBJ2-7,NA,TRBV28,CASSSPGDAYEQYF,TGTGCCAGCAGTTCCCCCGGCGATGCCTACGAGCAGTACTTC
NA,TRBJ2-1,TRBD2,TRBV20-1,CSANPGLAAPNEQFF,TGCAGTGCTAATCCGGGACTAGCGGCCCCCAATGAGCAGTTCTTC
NA,TRBJ1-1,NA,TRBV7-3,CASSLNSRGADTEAFF,TGTGCCAGCAGCTTAAATAGCCGGGGGGCGGACACTGAAGCTTTCTTT
many,TRBJ2-7,NA,TRBV5-1,CASSLEGTLPYEQYF,TGCGCCAGCAGCTTGGAGGGGACACTACCCTACGAGCAGTACTTC
many,TRBJ1-1,TRBD1,TRBV6-5,CASSSDRVRGQGGTEAFF,TGTGCCAGCAGTTCCGACAGAGTTAGGGGGCAAGGTGGGACTGAAGCTTTCTTT
NA,TRBJ2-7,TRBD1,TRBV23-1,CASSLVQGKFYEQYF,TGCGCCAGCAGTCTGGTACAGGGGAAATTCTACGAGCAGTACTTC
few,TRBJ2-2,NA,TRBV9,CASSVLGTGNTGELFF,TGTGCCAGCAGCGTCCTGGGTACAGGGAACACCGGGGAGCTGTTTTTT
many,TRBJ2-7,NA,TRBV7-8,CASSLRERGTYEQYF,TGTGCCAGCAGCTTAAGGGAGAGGGGTACCTACGAGCAGTACTTC
NA,TRBJ2-3,TRBD2,TRBV14,CASRPAGGPGKPSTDTQYF,TGTGCCAGCAGACCAGCGGGAGGGCCGGGGAAGCCTAGCACAGATACGCAGTATTTT
few,TRBJ1-1,TRBD1,TRBV10-3,CAINQGGNTEAFF,TGTGCCATCAACCAGGGGGGAAACACTGAAGCTTTCTTT
NA,TRBJ2-1,NA,TRBV29-1,CSVPRPLEEDEQFF,TGCAGCGTACCCCGCCCACTAGAGGAGGATGAGCAGTTCTTC
many,TRBJ1-1,NA,TRBV5-1,CASSLKEDTEAFF,TGCGCCAGCAGCTTGAAAGAAGACACTGAAGCTTTCTTT
NA,TRBJ2-3,NA,TRBV18,CASSPITDTQYF,TGTGCCAGCTCACCAATTACCGATACGCAGTATTTT
NA,TRBJ2-7,NA,TRBV24-1,CATSDADSSYEQYF,TGTGCCACCAGTGACGCGGACAGTTCCTACGAGCAGTACTTC
NA,TRBJ2-7,TRBD1,TRBV3-1,CASSQDLGDRYEQYF,TGTGCCAGCAGCCAAGATTTGGGGGACAGATACGAGCAGTACTTC
few,TRBJ2-7,TRBD1,TRBV6-2/TRBV6-3,CASSFGSGTGGYYEQYF,TGTGCCAGCAGTTTCGGGTCCGGGACAGGGGGCTACTACGAGCAGTACTTC
many,TRBJ2-7,NA,TRBV29-1,CSVRTATYEQYF,TGCAGCGTCCGGACCGCAACCTACGAGCAGTACTTC
NA,TRBJ1-1,NA,TRBV28,CASSLVGGSTEAFF,TGTGCCAGCAGTTTGGTTGGGGGGAGCACTGAAGCTTTCTTT
few,TRBJ2-3,NA,TRBV11-2,CASSLVRTDRTDTQYF,TGTGCCAGCAGCTTAGTCCGGACAGATCGCACAGATACGCAGTATTTT
many,TRBJ2-2,NA,TRBV11-2,CASSLTATNTGELFF,TGTGCCAGCAGCTTAACAGCAACGAACACCGGGGAGCTGTTTTTT
many,TRBJ2-2,TRBD2,TRBV20-1,CSAILAGGLSNTGELFF,TGCAGTGCTATTTTAGCGGGGGGCTTGTCGAACACCGGGGAGCTGTTTTTT
NA,TRBJ2-3,NA,TRBV12-3/TRBV12-4,CASSSPGLLQYF,TGTGCCAGCAGTTCACCGGGACTCCTGCAGTATTTT
NA,TRBJ1-1,NA,TRBV4-1,CASSHLSTLGFTEAFF,TGCGCCAGCAGCCATCTTAGCACCTTGGGATTCACTGAAGCTTTCTTT
NA,TRBJ2-2,NA,TRBV20-1,CSLPRNTGELFF,TGCAGTTTGCCTAGGAACACCGGGGAGCTGTTTTTT
NA,TRBJ2-1,TRBD2,TRBV29-1,CSAGGQVYGQFF,TGCAGCGCGGGGGGGCAGGTCTACGGGCAGTTCTTC
few,TRBJ2-7,NA,TRBV4-3,CASSLRTPGYEQYF,TGCGCCAGCAGCCTTAGGACACCCGGCTACGAGCAGTACTTC
NA,TRBJ2-7,TRBD2,TRBV5-1,CASSLRYSGGSSYEQYF,TGCGCCAGCAGCTTGAGGTATAGCGGGGGGTCCTCCTACGAGCAGTACTTC
few,TRBJ2-1,TRBD1,TRBV12-3/TRBV12-4,CASRPGTGASYNEQFF,TGTGCCAGCAGACCGGGGACAGGGGCCAGCTACAATGAGCAGTTCTTC
few,TRBJ2-1,TRBD1,TRBV14,CASSQGTGDEQFF,TGTGCCAGCAGCCAAGGTACAGGGGATGAGCAGTTCTTC
NA,TRBJ1-5,NA,TRBV2,CASSELGGQGYQPQHF,TGTGCCAGCAGTGAACTGGGGGGTCAGGGATATCAGCCCCAGCATTTT
NA,TRBJ1-1,NA,TRBV12-3/TRBV12-4,CASSPLRVSTEAFF,TGTGCCAGCAGTCCGCTCAGGGTTAGTACTGAAGCTTTCTTT
NA,TRBJ1-5,NA,TRBV4-3,CASSQGRGGSNQPQHF,TGCGCCAGCAGCCAGGGGCGGGGGGGAAGCAATCAGCCCCAGCATTTT
few,TRBJ2-4,NA,TRBV4-3,CASSQVFGATLAKNIQYF,TGCGCCAGCAGCCAAGTATTCGGGGCAACGTTAGCCAAAAACATTCAGTACTTC
many,TRBJ2-1,NA,TRBV11-2,CASSALGAQYNEQFF,TGTGCCAGCAGCGCGCTGGGGGCCCAGTACAATGAGCAGTTCTTC
NA,TRBJ2-1,NA,TRBV6-5,CASSTPDNEQFF,TGTGCCAGCAGTACCCCGGACAATGAGCAGTTCTTC
few,TRBJ2-1,TRBD2,TRBV6-1,CASSQGLAGGWNEQFF,TGTGCCAGCAGTCAGGGACTAGCGGGAGGTTGGAATGAGCAGTTCTTC